Each of the 16 T cell receptor beta chains below was sequenced from the same sample in a study of T cell repertoires in cytomegalovirus infection. From the reads, TCRdb called clonotypes with MiXCR, one entry per CDR3 protein. Found here are 200,000 to 250,000 distinct CDR3 sequences, about 23% of them singletons; the top ten hold 15% to 20%. Sequencing used CD8+ T cells from PBMCs. The receptors were sampled from a human donor in good health (CMV status not recorded). Some clones in this sample may be carry-over from other donors' samples.

In its sample, this clonotype was seen a few times. The CDR3 loop reads CASSRYTRDTYGYTF. The DNA for the CDR3 is TGTGCCAGCAGTCGATATACCCGGGACACCTATGGCTACACCTTC. The chain couples TRBV28 to TRBJ1-2, with D possibly being TRBD1 (6 bases). Germline V gene data show CDR1 as MDHEN and CDR2 as SYDVKM. There are 15 residues in the CDR3. The V end lost 5 bases, the J end lost 4 bases, and 17 bases lay between the germline ends.

This clonotype was seen a few times. A read error may produce the germline difference seen at one junction end. This chain uses TRBV28 with TRBJ2-1; 7 positions agree with TRBD2. CDR1 and CDR2 (germline): MDHEN, SYDVKM. The CDR3 has 14 residues. As DNA, the CDR3 is TGTGCAAGCACCCACGGGGGGACTAACAATGAGCAGTTCTTC. Its translation is CASTHGGTNNEQFF.

This clonotype was recorded many times. The chain couples TRBV6-1 to TRBJ2-1; TRBD1 or TRBD2 may be the D gene (5 bases each). V gave up 7 bases and J gave up 0 bases, with 10 bases separating them. CDR3 length: 14 amino acids. The germline V gene encodes CDR1 MNHNS and CDR2 SASEGT. CDR3 sequence reads: CASIRGRSYNEQFF. Written as DNA, the CDR3 is TGTGCCAGCATCCGGGGCCGCTCCTACAATGAGCAGTTCTTC.

This clonotype was detected many times. The chain employs TRBV28 and TRBJ2-3, with D uncertain. CDR1 and CDR2 (germline): MDHEN, SYDVKM. V was clipped by 1 base and J by 5 bases, with 7 bases between them. CDR3 length equals 13 residues. CDR3 sequence reads: CASSLSPVDTQYF. CDR3 in DNA: TGTGCCAGCAGTTTATCCCCAGTAGATACGCAGTATTTT.

This rearrangement joins TRBV2 to TRBJ1-1, with D maybe TRBD1 (6 bases). CDR3 size: 17 residues. From germline, CDR1 is SNHLY and CDR2 FYNNEI. Trimming left V 2 bases short and J 5 bases short, with 21 bases between. The CDR3, as DNA: TGTGCCAGCAGTGAACTGGGGGGCTACAGAAGGAGGACTGAAGCTTTCTTT. As protein: CASSELGGYRRRTEAFF.

CDR3 region: CSADPDGQETQYF. The CDR3 nucleotides read TGCAGCGCGGATCCGGACGGCCAAGAGACCCAGTACTTC. The V call is TRBV29-1, the J call TRBJ2-5; D remains unclear. Germline V gives CDR1 SQVTM, CDR2 ANQGSEA. V was shortened by 7 bases and J by 1 base, with 13 bases between the two germline ends. The CDR3 sequence is 13 residues long. Based on the CDR3 plus reference TRBV29-1 and TRBJ2-5, the full variable domain is SAVISQKPSRDICQRGTSLTIQCQVDSQVTMMFWYRQQPGQSLTLIATANQGSEATYESGFVIDKFPISRPNLTFSTLTVSNMSPEDSSIYLCSADPDGQETQYFGPGTRLLVL.

J is TRBJ1-1 and V is TRBV6-1; D unclear. This CDR3 region has 14 residues. Trimming removed 5 bases at V and 5 bases at J, with 15 bases between. Germline V gene lookup returns CDR1 MNHNS and CDR2 SASEGT. The CDR3 DNA is TGTGCCAGCAGTACAGATCCTGAGTGGACTGAAGCTTTCTTT. Its translation is CASSTDPEWTEAFF.

This clonotype was recorded a few times. V usage is TRBV7-8 and J usage is TRBJ1-1; 10 bases are a match to TRBD1. Per the germline V gene, CDR1 is SGHVS and CDR2 is FQNEAQ. Losses at the gene ends were 8 bases for V and 4 bases for J; bases not matched to a gene: 7. CDR3 length equals 14 residues. This chain's CDR3 is CASDGTGAGTEAFF. CDR3 DNA sequence: TGTGCCAGCGACGGGACAGGGGCTGGCACTGAAGCTTTCTTT.

There are many counts of this clonotype. The chain combines TRBV19 with TRBJ2-2, with 15 bases that match TRBD2. The CDR3 length is 18 residues. Germline assignment: CDR1 LNHDA and CDR2 SQIVND (reference sequence). Trimming cost V 5 bases and J 3 bases; bases outside gene matches: 7. CDR3 DNA: TGTGCCAGTAGTGTACCCGGGACTAGCGGGGGGTACACCGGGGAGCTGTTTTTT. Amino acid sequence: CASSVPGTSGGYTGELFF.

The chain employs TRBV10-2 and TRBJ2-7; D is perhaps TRBD1 (6 bases). Germline V lookup: CDR1 WSHSY, CDR2 SAAADI. Trimming took off 7 bases at V and 3 bases at J, with 10 bases between the two ends. The CDR3 runs 12 residues. CDR3: CASIYRDYEQYF. The CDR3, as DNA: TGCGCCAGCATCTACAGGGACTACGAGCAGTACTTC.

V and J are TRBV7-9 and TRBJ2-3; D is undetermined. The germline V gene has CDR1 SEHNR and CDR2 FQNEAQ (reference sequence). Trimming pared 1 base from V and 0 bases from J, leaving 8 bases between. The length of the CDR3 is 15 residues. The chain's CDR3 is CASSLGFTSTDTQYF. In DNA, the CDR3 is TGTGCCAGCAGCTTAGGGTTCACGAGCACAGATACGCAGTATTTT.

This clonotype has ten or more counts. This chain links TRBV7-9 with TRBJ2-7, with D perhaps matching TRBD2 (5 bases). Trimming cost V 4 bases and J 3 bases, with 13 bases left between them. Germline CDR1 and CDR2: SEHNR and FQNEAQ (reference sequence). CDR3 size: 14 residues. The CDR3 DNA reads as TGTGCCAGCAGCTACGGACGCAGCGGCTACGAGCAGTACTTC. It yields the protein CASSYGRSGYEQYF.

The rearrangement uses TRBV28 and TRBJ2-2; D unresolved. Looked up from germline, CDR1 is MDHEN and CDR2 is SYDVKM. The CDR3 is made up of 13 amino acids. The V and J ends lost 5 bases and 4 bases respectively, with 8 bases between them. CDR3 sequence reads: CASSAYSTGELFF. The CDR3 DNA reads as TGTGCCAGCAGTGCCTACAGCACCGGGGAGCTGTTTTTT.

This clonotype was counted a few times. V and J are TRBV29-1 and TRBJ2-2, with 10 bases fitting TRBD1. The CDR3 loop spans 13 amino acids. V lost 7 bases to trimming and J lost 7 bases; unmatched junction nucleotides: 6. From germline, CDR1 is SQVTM and CDR2 ANQGSEA. CDR3 loop: CSAAGTGDGELFF. As DNA, the CDR3 is TGCAGCGCCGCCGGGACAGGGGACGGGGAGCTGTTTTTT.

In this sample, this clonotype turned up a few times. The gene calls are TRBV20-1 and TRBJ1-5; D is undetermined. V lost 6 bases and J 3 bases, leaving 15 bases between the germline ends. Germline loops: CDR1 DFQATT, CDR2 SNEGSKA (reference sequence). The CDR3 runs 14 residues. Here the CDR3 DNA reads TGCAGTGCAGGAGGCGCAGAGATCAATCAGCCCCAGCATTTT. Translation: CSAGGAEINQPQHF.

This clonotype has only a few counts. The V and J genes are TRBV27 and TRBJ2-7; TRBD1 aligns across 7 bases. The CDR3 spans 15 residues. Germline V gene data show CDR1 as MNHEY and CDR2 as SMNVEV (reference sequence). The trim removed 6 bases at V and 5 bases at J, leaving 13 bases unmatched. Here the CDR3 reads CASSYSANRGDEQYF. CDR3 DNA sequence: TGTGCCAGCAGCTACTCGGCAAACAGGGGCGACGAGCAGTACTTC.